This TCR beta chain was captured by sequencing in a study of T cell responses to AZD1222 COVID-19 vaccine. Across the study: Second-dose timings of about 4 or about 12 weeks were pooled. General observations from the study: Clonal diversity was possibly underestimated, and the donors were mostly white British, with more females.

Trimming shortened V by 5 bases and J by 4 bases, and 17 bases separated the two germline ends. This CDR3 contains 15 residues. Germline V lookup: CDR1 LNHDA, CDR2 SQIVND (reference sequence). To note about this clone: No antigen is known for it. The CDR3 end shows no conserved phenylalanine or tryptophan, and so a read error is likely.

Clones were read by immunoSEQ multiplex PCR, and TCRdb kept only the in-frame ones, dropping some. Counted here are 150,000 to 200,000 clones, roughly 93% occurring once; the ten biggest clones make up 7.5% to 9.5%. The sample here was peripheral blood, taken on day 0 of AZD1222 vaccination. The sequence came from an adult in good health. This chain joins TRBV19 and TRBJ1-2; TRBD1 might be the D (5 bases). CDR3 protein: CASSFNQGSSYGYTS. The CDR3, as DNA: TGTGCCAGTAGTTTTAACCAGGGCAGCTCCTATGGCTACACCTCC.